The rows below give T cell receptor beta chains drawn from one sample of a study of blood T cells in healthy people across ages. TCRdb itself ran the 5' RACE reads through MiXCR, one entry per CDR3 protein. The data contain 1.5 million to 2 million distinct CDR3 sequences, about two fifths of them seen just once; the ten biggest clones take up 20% to 25%. Sequenced material: blood. These TCRs come from a human donor in good health. CDR3s include the opening cysteine and the closing phenylalanine or tryptophan. Each record gives: CDR3 DNA, CDR3 protein, J gene, D gene, V gene, clone size. D genes are given only for firm matches. Clone size is given for some rows only: seen once, a few or many times, or a class if the clone is expanded.

TGCAGTGCTAGGGGGGACAGGGAGGACTACGAGCAGTACTTC	CSARGDREDYEQYF	TRBJ2-7	TRBD1	TRBV20-1	few
TGCAGCGTTGTGATGTACAGGGAGGGCACTGAAGCTTTCTTT	CSVVMYREGTEAFF	TRBJ1-1	-	TRBV29-1	-
TGTGCCAGCAGCCCCCAAGAGGGACAGGGATTCGACTACACCTTC	CASSPQEGQGFDYTF	TRBJ1-2	TRBD1	TRBV28	few
TGCAGTGCTAGCAGTATCCGAGAATGGGGGGGGCTGCTTGGCACTGAAGCTTTCTTT	CSASSIREWGGLLGTEAFF	TRBJ1-1	-	TRBV20-1	-
TGTGCCAGCAGCGCCAAACTGGAATACACTGAAGCTTTCTTT	CASSAKLEYTEAFF	TRBJ1-1	-	TRBV9	-
TGTGCCAGCAGTCTCAGCGGGGGACGCGGCTACGAGCAGTACTTC	CASSLSGGRGYEQYF	TRBJ2-7	TRBD2	TRBV28	-
TGTGCCAGCTCACCAAGCGGCGATTGGACTGAAGCTTTCTTT	CASSPSGDWTEAFF	TRBJ1-1	-	TRBV18	-
TGCAGTGCTAGGATAACAACTGCAGGGGTGGGCGAGCAGTACTTC	CSARITTAGVGEQYF	TRBJ2-7	-	TRBV20-1	-
TGCAGTGCCCCGAAACAGGGAGGGTGGACTGAAGCTTTCTTT	CSAPKQGGWTEAFF	TRBJ1-1	-	TRBV20-1	-
TGTGCCAGCAGCTTAGGGGGACAGGGGGCGGAGACCCAGTACTTC	CASSLGGQGAETQYF	TRBJ2-5	TRBD1	TRBV7-2	-
TGTGCCAGCAGTTTAGACAGGACAACTGAAGCTTTCTTT	CASSLDRTTEAFF	TRBJ1-1	-	TRBV12-3/TRBV12-4	-
TGTGCCAGTCAGTTCAAAGGGGGAGGCGATGGCTACACCTTC	CASQFKGGGDGYTF	TRBJ1-2	-	TRBV27	few
TGTGCCAGCAGCCTACGGACAGGGCTTGGCGAGCAGTACTTC	CASSLRTGLGEQYF	TRBJ2-7	TRBD1	TRBV11-1	-
TGTGCCAGCAGCTCCCCAGACAGGGGCCCTAGTGGTGGCTACACCTTC	CASSSPDRGPSGGYTF	TRBJ1-2	TRBD1	TRBV13	-
TGTGCCAGCAGCTTCGATAGTGATTCACCCCTCCACTTT	CASSFDSDSPLHF	TRBJ1-6	-	TRBV11-2	-
TGTGCCAGTGGGGGTAGCGGAAGCCAAGAGACCCAGTACTTC	CASGGSGSQETQYF	TRBJ2-5	-	TRBV12-3/TRBV12-4	-
TGCAGTGCTAGTCAGGGGAGCTCCTACAATGAGCAGTTCTTC	CSASQGSSYNEQFF	TRBJ2-1	-	TRBV20-1	few
TGCGCCAGCAGCTTATCTCAGGGTCGCTACTACGAGCAGTACTTC	CASSLSQGRYYEQYF	TRBJ2-7	-	TRBV5-1	few
TGTGCCATCAGATACACTGAAGCTTTCTTT	CAIRYTEAFF	TRBJ1-1	-	TRBV10-3	-
TGTGCCAGCAGTCATTTAGGGGGGACTAGTTCGTACTACGAGCAGTACTTC	CASSHLGGTSSYYEQYF	TRBJ2-7	TRBD2	TRBV27	-
TGCAGTGCTCTAGACAGGGAGGGCGAAAAACTGTTTTTT	CSALDREGEKLFF	TRBJ1-4	TRBD1	TRBV20-1	-
TGCGCCAGCAGCCAGGGAGCGGGGGGGGTACCAGATACGCAGTATTTT	CASSQGAGGVPDTQYF	TRBJ2-3	TRBD2	TRBV4-3	once
TGCAGTGCTAGAGGCTTGCTAGCGGGGCAACGGTCCTACGAGCAGTACTTC	CSARGLLAGQRSYEQYF	TRBJ2-7	TRBD2	TRBV20-1	-
TGCGCCAGCAGCCAACGCTTGCTTACTAGCGGGGGGGCGAGTGAGCAGTTCTTC	CASSQRLLTSGGASEQFF	TRBJ2-1	TRBD2	TRBV4-3	-
TGTGCCAGCAGCTCGGGACAGGGGGACTACGAGCAGTACTTC	CASSSGQGDYEQYF	TRBJ2-7	TRBD1	TRBV12-3/TRBV12-4	many
TGTGCCAGCAGTTTATTGGCAAGCGACGGGGAGCTGTTTTTT	CASSLLASDGELFF	TRBJ2-2	-	TRBV12-3/TRBV12-4	few
TGTGCCAGCAGCTTACTCCGAGGCGGTCAAAATACGCAGTATTTT	CASSLLRGGQNTQYF	TRBJ2-3	-	TRBV7-8	few
TGTGCCAGCAGGGTCGACTCTGGGGCCAACGTCCTGACTTTC	CASRVDSGANVLTF	TRBJ2-6	-	TRBV6-5	-
TGCAGCGTTGAACTCCCCGGTTACAATGAGCAGTTCTTC	CSVELPGYNEQFF	TRBJ2-1	-	TRBV29-1	-
TGTGCCAGCAAAATCATGGTGGGACAGGGAGTTTTGCATGGCTACACCTTC	CASKIMVGQGVLHGYTF	TRBJ1-2	TRBD1	TRBV28	-
TGCAGTGCCGAAGACACAGGGGGGATCCAAGACTACGAGCAGTACTTC	CSAEDTGGIQDYEQYF	TRBJ2-7	TRBD1	TRBV20-1	-
TGTGCCAGCAGCTTAGGAGTACAGGGACGCTATGGCTACACCTTC	CASSLGVQGRYGYTF	TRBJ1-2	-	TRBV13	-
TGTGCCAGCAGTTACACTAGCGGACTAACCTACAATGAGCAGTTCTTC	CASSYTSGLTYNEQFF	TRBJ2-1	TRBD2	TRBV6-2/TRBV6-3	few
TGCGCCAGCAGCCAAGAACTGACCGGGACCACCGCGTACAATGAGCAGTTCTTC	CASSQELTGTTAYNEQFF	TRBJ2-1	-	TRBV4-3	-
TGTGCCAGCAGCGGGGGGACAGGGGCACGAGATACGCAGTATTTT	CASSGGTGARDTQYF	TRBJ2-3	TRBD1	TRBV7-3	-
TGTGCCAGCGGCCCGGGGACAGTCTTGAACACTGAAGCTTTCTTT	CASGPGTVLNTEAFF	TRBJ1-1	TRBD1	TRBV7-8	-
TGTGCCAGCAGGCCGAGACAGCTAAACACTGAAGCTTTCTTT	CASRPRQLNTEAFF	TRBJ1-1	-	TRBV12-3/TRBV12-4	few
TGCGCCAGCAGCCACCTCGGGAAGGGGGAGACCCAGTACTTC	CASSHLGKGETQYF	TRBJ2-5	-	TRBV4-3	few
TGCAGTGCTAGAGCCATATTGCGGAGTGGATGGAGTCAGCCCCAGCATTTT	CSARAILRSGWSQPQHF	TRBJ1-5	-	TRBV20-1	once
TGTGCCAGCAGCTTAATGGGCGGGCAGGGAAATCAAGAAAAGGGCTACACCTTC	CASSLMGGQGNQEKGYTF	TRBJ1-2	-	TRBV7-3	-
TGTGCCAGCAGCCAAGCCTCGGGGGCGGCCTACAATGAGCAGTTCTTC	CASSQASGAAYNEQFF	TRBJ2-1	-	TRBV3-1	-
TGTGCCAGCAGAACCGGGACAGGGGGTTCACCCCTCCACTTT	CASRTGTGGSPLHF	TRBJ1-6	TRBD1	TRBV7-2	-
TGTGCCAGCAGCAAGGGTCATCATGACAGGGGGCGTTTTACCAAAAACATTCAGTACTTC	CASSKGHHDRGRFTKNIQYF	TRBJ2-4	-	TRBV21-1	once
TGTGCCAGCCTATTTACAGGGTCCGAGAATGGCTACACCTTC	CASLFTGSENGYTF	TRBJ1-2	-	TRBV2	-
TGTGCCAGCAGCTCGCCTGGGGGGTTTATAGATACGCAGTATTTT	CASSSPGGFIDTQYF	TRBJ2-3	-	TRBV6-2/TRBV6-3	-
TGTGCCAGCAGTTCCCCCGAGGGAGGGTACTATGGCTACACCTTC	CASSSPEGGYYGYTF	TRBJ1-2	-	TRBV6-5	few
TGTGCCAGCAGTTACCTTGGGGAGTCAGGCTACACCTTC	CASSYLGESGYTF	TRBJ1-2	-	TRBV6-5	-
TGTGCCAGCAGTTACGACGTGGGCGAGCAGTACTTC	CASSYDVGEQYF	TRBJ2-7	-	TRBV6-2/TRBV6-3	-
TGCGCCAGCAGCCCCTTTCGCGTCAGCACAGATACGCAGTATTTT	CASSPFRVSTDTQYF	TRBJ2-3	-	TRBV4-3	few
TGTGCCAGCAAAGGCTTCACTGGGACGAACACTGAAGCTTTCTTT	CASKGFTGTNTEAFF	TRBJ1-1	-	TRBV6-1	-
TGTGCCAGCAGCCAGACGTATTCCAGCACAGATACGCAGTATTTT	CASSQTYSSTDTQYF	TRBJ2-3	-	TRBV7-8	few